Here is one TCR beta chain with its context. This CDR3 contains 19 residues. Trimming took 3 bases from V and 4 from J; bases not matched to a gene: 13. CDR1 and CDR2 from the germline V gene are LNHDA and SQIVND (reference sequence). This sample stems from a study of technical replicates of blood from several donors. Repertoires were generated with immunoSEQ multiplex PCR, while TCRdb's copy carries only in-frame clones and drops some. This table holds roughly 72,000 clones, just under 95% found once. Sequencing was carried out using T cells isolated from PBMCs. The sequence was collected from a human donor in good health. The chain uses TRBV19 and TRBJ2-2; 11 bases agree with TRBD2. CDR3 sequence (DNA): TGTGCCAGTAGTATGACCATGAGACTAGCGGGAATTGGCACCGGGGAGCTGTTTTTT. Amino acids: CASSMTMRLAGIGTGELFF.